Each of the 13 T cell receptor beta chains below was sequenced from the same sample in a study of follicular helper T cells after annual influenza vaccination. This table comes from immunoSEQ multiplex PCR, and its TCRdb copy is limited to in-frame clones, with some not included. The sample lists approximately 5,100 clones, roughly 80% occurring once. Sample time point: 2015-2016 season, pre-vaccination. The material was CXCR5- memory CD4+ T cells sorted from blood, obtained on the day of influenza vaccination. These receptors came from an adult who received the influenza vaccine.

The DNA for the CDR3 is TGTGCCAGTAGTATGGCCCCAGGGGTTGTCGCTGAAGCTTTCTTT. Translated, it gives CASSMAPGVVAEAFF. The V call is TRBV19, the J call TRBJ1-1, with a possible D match to TRBD1 (6 bases). The germline V gene encodes CDR1 LNHDA and CDR2 SQIVND (reference sequence). Trimming took 3 bases from V and 6 from J, leaving 17 bases between them. The length of the CDR3 is 15 residues.

The chain joins TRBV6-1 to TRBJ2-7, with 10 bases matching TRBD2. The trim removed 5 bases at V and 4 bases at J, leaving 5 bases unmatched. CDR3 length: 14 residues. Germline V gives CDR1 MNHNS, CDR2 SASEGT. Here the CDR3 DNA reads TGTGCCAGCAGTCCTAGCGGGGGACCTTACGAGCAGTACTTC. It encodes CASSPSGGPYEQYF.

This clone was recorded a few times. V usage is TRBV19 and J usage is TRBJ1-6; no clear D. V was pared by 6 bases and J by 5 bases, with 14 bases between. This CDR3 is 15 amino acids long. Germline V lookup: CDR1 LNHDA, CDR2 SQIVND (reference sequence). CDR3 DNA: TGTGCCAGTAGGGACTTAGGACGGGATAATTCACCCCTCCACTTT. It encodes CASRDLGRDNSPLHF.

This chain joins TRBV30 and TRBJ1-5, with unresolved D. The V and J ends lost 0 bases and 7 bases respectively, with 7 bases between them. Germline V gene sequence: CDR1 GTSNPN, CDR2 SVGIG (reference sequence). This CDR3 is built from 12 residues. The CDR3 reads CAWSVRWQPQHF. CDR3 DNA sequence: TGTGCCTGGAGTGTACGATGGCAGCCCCAGCATTTT.

V and J are TRBV2 and TRBJ1-1, with D possibly TRBD1 on 5 matching bases. With 2 bases removed from V and 1 base from J, the gap between germline ends came to 8 bases. The germline gives CDR1 SNHLY, CDR2 FYNNEI. This CDR3 has 14 amino acids. The CDR3 loop is CASSEQGRNTEAFF. The CDR3 DNA follows: TGTGCCAGCAGTGAACAGGGAAGGAACACTGAAGCTTTCTTT.

The chain couples TRBV2 to TRBJ1-1; D remains ambiguous. V lost 4 bases and J 2 bases, leaving 8 bases between the germline ends. This CDR3 comprises 13 residues. Germline CDR1 and CDR2: SNHLY and FYNNEI. As DNA, the CDR3 is TGTGCCAGCAGTGCAGCCAGAAACACTGAAGCTTTCTTT. Protein: CASSAARNTEAFF.

V usage is TRBV2 and J usage is TRBJ2-2, with 11 positions matching TRBD2. Germline-derived CDR1 and CDR2 are SNHLY and FYNNEI. V was clipped by 6 bases and J by 1 base; unmatched bases: 1. This CDR3 region has 15 residues. In DNA form, the CDR3 reads TGTGCCAGCAGAGGACTAGCGGGGAACACCGGGGAGCTGTTTTTT. The encoded protein is CASRGLAGNTGELFF.

Only one count was recorded for this clone. The chain joins TRBV28 to TRBJ2-5; no reliable D call. The CDR3 consists of 14 residues. V dropped 4 bases and J dropped 0 bases, with 9 bases sitting between them. Germline CDR1 is MDHEN and CDR2 is SYDVKM. The CDR3 sequence: CASSSGPYQETQYF. CDR3 nucleotide sequence: TGTGCCAGCAGTTCCGGACCGTACCAAGAGACCCAGTACTTC.

This clone came up once. The chain employs TRBV7-9 and TRBJ2-3; weak D call: TRBD1 (5 bases). Germline V gene lookup returns CDR1 SEHNR and CDR2 FQNEAQ (reference sequence). The V end was cut by 5 bases, the J end by 5 bases, with 14 bases between. The CDR3 is made up of 14 amino acids. This chain's CDR3 is CASSPRVALDTQYF. The DNA for the CDR3 is TGTGCCAGCAGCCCCAGGGTAGCCTTAGATACGCAGTATTTT.

The chain employs TRBV19 and TRBJ2-3, with D perhaps TRBD2 (7 bases). The V gene lost 7 bases and the J gene lost 5 bases, with 16 bases spanning the gap. Germline CDR1 LNHDA, CDR2 SQIVND (reference sequence). The CDR3 has 14 amino acids. CDR3 protein: CASKKREDRDTQYF. CDR3 sequence (DNA): TGTGCCAGTAAGAAACGGGAGGACAGAGATACGCAGTATTTT.

This chain uses TRBV5-1 with TRBJ1-4; 10 bases fit TRBD1. Per germline, CDR1 SGHRS and CDR2 YFSETQ. The CDR3 spans 15 residues. The junction had 6 bases not matched to a gene; V was cut back by 4 bases and J by 6 bases. The CDR3 sequence is CASSRAGQGDEKLFF. The CDR3 region has the DNA TGCGCCAGCAGCCGGGCCGGACAGGGGGATGAAAAACTGTTTTTT. Full variable domain (missing parts from reference TRBV5-1 and TRBJ1-4): KAGVTQTPRYLIKTRGQQVTLSCSPISGHRSVSWYQQTPGQGLQFLFEYFSETQRNKGNFPGRFSGRQFSNSRSEMNVSTLELGDSALYLCASSRAGQGDEKLFFGSGTQLSVL.

V usage is TRBV30 and J usage is TRBJ2-2; D is perhaps TRBD1 (6 bases). This CDR3 contains 15 residues. Trimming shortened V by 0 bases and J by 6 bases, and 14 bases separated the two germline ends. Germline lookup yields CDR1 GTSNPN and CDR2 SVGIG (reference sequence). In nucleotides, the CDR3 is TGTGCCTGGAGTGTAGGGGGTTTTATCTCCGGGGAGCTGTTTTTT. This sequence encodes CAWSVGGFISGELFF.

J is TRBJ1-1 and V is TRBV10-2; 7 bases map to TRBD1. CDR3 size: 13 residues. Germline assignment: CDR1 WSHSY and CDR2 SAAADI. V lost 7 bases and J lost 3; bases outside the gene matches: 5. The CDR3 spells CASNRQGDTEAFF. The DNA for the CDR3 is TGCGCCAGCAATCGACAGGGCGACACTGAAGCTTTCTTT.